Each of the 32 T cell receptor beta chains below was sequenced from the same sample in a study of spatial heterogeneity in lung cancer. One entry per CDR3 protein results from TCRdb running MiXCR on the 5' RACE reads. In the table there are about 15,000 distinct CDR3 sequences, around a tenth of which are singletons. Time point here: sample taken at primary tumor resection. The input material, whole RNA from tumor, nontumor lung or frozen PBMC, was sequenced unsorted. The source was PBMCs, collected at surgery. The receptors come from a male donor with early-stage non-small cell lung cancer.

This clonotype qualifies as medium-sized. The V gene is TRBV24-1, the J gene TRBJ1-1; 7 bases fit TRBD1. Per the germline V gene, CDR1 is KGHDR and CDR2 is SFDVKD. The CDR3 has 13 residues. Trimming removed 4 bases from V and 8 bases from J; junction bases left unmatched: 6. In nucleotides, the CDR3 is TGTGCCACCAGTGACCAGGACAGGACAGAAGCTTTCTTT. Protein sequence: CATSDQDRTEAFF.

This clonotype was observed many times. This chain connects TRBV20-1 to TRBJ1-3; a weak D match, TRBD1 (6 bases). CDR1 DFQATT and CDR2 SNEGSKA come from the germline V gene (reference sequence). V shed 5 bases and J shed 2 bases, with 7 bases lying between them. The length of the CDR3 is 12 residues. Here the CDR3 DNA reads TGCAGTGCTTGGGGGCCTGGAAACACCATATATTTT. This gives the protein CSAWGPGNTIYF.

This clonotype was counted ten times or more. This sequence joins TRBV20-1 and TRBJ2-7, with 8 bases identical to TRBD1. Germline lookup yields CDR1 DFQATT and CDR2 SNEGSKA (reference sequence). CDR3 length: 12 residues. V lost 5 bases to trimming and J lost 4 bases; unmatched junction nucleotides: 4. The CDR3 here is CSASGQAYEQYF. CDR3 DNA: TGCAGTGCTTCGGGACAGGCGTACGAGCAGTACTTC.

This clonotype has ten or more counts. This chain joins TRBV29-1 and TRBJ1-4; the D is unclear. The V end lost 5 bases, the J end lost 4 bases, and 11 bases lay between the germline ends. There are 13 residues in the CDR3. Per the germline V gene, CDR1 is SQVTM and CDR2 is ANQGSEA. The CDR3: CSVQVQVNEKLFF. CDR3 coding DNA: TGCAGCGTTCAGGTGCAGGTTAATGAAAAACTGTTTTTT.

This clonotype was counted at least ten times. The DNA of the CDR3 is TGCTTAGTGCTAGGGGGGACAGTCTCTACCACAGATACGCAGTATTTT. This sequence encodes CLVLGGTVSTTDTQYF. The chain carries TRBV20-1 and TRBJ2-3; perhaps TRBD1 as D (7 bases). The V gene's germline CDR1 is DFQATT and CDR2 SNEGSKA (reference sequence). CDR3 size: 16 residues.

This clonotype was seen repeatedly, ten times or more. CDR3 bases: TGTGCCAGCAGTTTTGAGGGCTATCGGGAGCTGTTTTTT. Translated, it gives CASSFEGYRELFF. The chain employs TRBV12-3 or TRBV12-4 and TRBJ2-2, with a tentative D call TRBD2 (5 bases). The CDR3 spans 13 residues. Trimming stripped 3 bases from V and 9 bases from J, with 11 bases between.

This clonotype showed up many times. The rearrangement links TRBV12-3 or TRBV12-4 to TRBJ2-3, with D maybe TRBD2 (6 bases). Trimming took off 7 bases at V and 0 bases at J, with 14 bases between the two ends. CDR3 length equals 15 residues. The CDR3 loop is CASTTGGPSTDTQYF. The DNA for the CDR3 is TGTGCCAGCACGACCGGGGGACCGAGCACAGATACGCAGTATTTT.

This clonotype has ten or more counts. V and J are TRBV18 and TRBJ2-2, with D possibly being TRBD1 (5 bases). The V end lost 5 bases, the J end lost 0 bases, and 13 bases lay between the germline ends. The germline V gene has CDR1 KGHSH and CDR2 LQKENI. This CDR3 has 16 residues. Written as DNA, the CDR3 is TGTGCCAGCTCATCTACAGGAAACTCGAACACCGGGGAGCTGTTTTTT. Its translation: CASSSTGNSNTGELFF.

The J gene is TRBJ1-5, the V gene TRBV20-1; D unresolved. V lost 4 bases to trimming and J lost 2 bases, with 6 bases between them. Germline loops: CDR1 DFQATT, CDR2 SNEGSKA (reference sequence). CDR3 length: 12 amino acids. In DNA, the CDR3 is TGCAGTGCTACCGGGGGCAATCAGCCCCAGCATTTT. This encodes CSATGGNQPQHF.

The CDR3 loop is CSAESQETQYF. The CDR3 DNA follows: TGCAGTGCCGAATCGCAAGAGACCCAGTACTTC. This chain connects TRBV20-1 to TRBJ2-5; D remains ambiguous. The CDR3 has 11 amino acids. V was clipped by 6 bases and J by 2 bases, with 7 bases between them. Germline V gene sequence: CDR1 DFQATT, CDR2 SNEGSKA (reference sequence).

In its sample, this clonotype was seen many times. J is TRBJ2-4 and V is TRBV28, with D perhaps TRBD2 (6 bases). The CDR3 runs 14 residues. Germline-derived CDR1 and CDR2 are MDHEN and SYDVKM. Trimming pared 7 bases from V and 2 bases from J, leaving 12 bases between. CDR3: CASTWGVTKNIQYF. The CDR3 DNA reads as TGTGCCAGCACCTGGGGGGTGACCAAAAACATTCAGTACTTC.

The CDR3 is CASRPPRGTGGNEQFF. The CDR3 DNA reads as TGTGCCAGTCGACCCCCACGCGGGACAGGGGGGAATGAGCAGTTCTTC. This sequence joins TRBV11-1 and TRBJ2-1; 11 bases fit TRBD1. V lost 9 bases, J lost 7 bases, and 14 bases stayed unmatched. Germline values: CDR1 SGHAT, CDR2 FQDESV (reference sequence). The CDR3 is 16 residues long.

This clonotype has at least ten counts. This chain links TRBV7-2 with TRBJ2-7, with 8 positions matching TRBD1. The V and J ends lost 1 base and 4 bases, in that order; junction bases with no gene match: 3. The germline gives CDR1 SGHTA, CDR2 FQGNSA. The CDR3 loop spans 14 amino acids. CDR3 amino acids: CASSLGTGLYEQYF. For the CDR3, the DNA is TGTGCCAGCAGCTTAGGGACAGGGCTATACGAGCAGTACTTC.

This clonotype was counted many times. The chain couples TRBV7-9 to TRBJ2-3, with 15 bases aligning to TRBD2. CDR1 and CDR2 from the germline V gene are SEHNR and FQNEAQ (reference sequence). CDR3 length equals 17 residues. V trimming: 5 bases; J trimming: 3 bases; junction bases outside the gene matches: 6. The CDR3 DNA is TGTGCCAGCAGCCCCGGACTAGCGGGAGGGCCAACAGATACGCAGTATTTT. Its translation: CASSPGLAGGPTDTQYF.

This clonotype has ten or more counts. The V and J genes are TRBV20-1 and TRBJ2-7; no reliable D call. V gave up 3 bases and J gave up 0 bases, with 9 bases separating them. This CDR3 is built from 13 residues. Germline-derived CDR1 and CDR2 are DFQATT and SNEGSKA (reference sequence). CDR3 loop: CSASARYSYEQYF. The CDR3 DNA reads as TGCAGTGCTAGCGCGCGGTACTCCTACGAGCAGTACTTC.

This clonotype was detected a few times. Just one base apart from a much larger clone, this may be a read error. This sequence joins TRBV27 and TRBJ2-5, with D tentatively TRBD1 (5 bases). This CDR3 is 11 amino acids long. CDR1 and CDR2 (germline): MNHEY, SMNVEV (reference sequence). The CDR3 here is CARSSGETQYF. The CDR3 DNA reads as TGTGCCAGGAGTTCAGGGGAGACCCAGTACTTC.

This clonotype came up many times. J is TRBJ2-7 and V is TRBV28; tentatively, D is TRBD1 (6 bases). With 3 bases removed from V and 3 bases from J, the gap between germline ends came to 15 bases. The length of the CDR3 is 15 residues. The germline V gene encodes CDR1 MDHEN and CDR2 SYDVKM. Here the CDR3 reads CASSLVGLGGYEQYF. The DNA of the CDR3 is TGTGCCAGCAGTTTGGTCGGTCTAGGGGGCTACGAGCAGTACTTC.

The rearrangement joins TRBV25-1 to TRBJ2-4; D uncertain. The CDR3 runs to 12 residues. From germline, CDR1 is MGHDK and CDR2 SYGVNS. The V end lost 1 base, the J end lost 14 bases, and 12 bases lay between the germline ends. In nucleotides, the CDR3 is TGTGCCAGCAGTGAATCCTTGCTCCCCGAGTACTTC. Translating gives CASSESLLPEYF.

This clonotype has more than one count but fewer than ten. V gene TRBV29-1 combines with J gene TRBJ2-5, with D perhaps matching TRBD2 (6 bases). V lost 5 bases to trimming and J lost 4 bases, with 11 bases between them. Germline V gives CDR1 SQVTM, CDR2 ANQGSEA. This CDR3 is built from 12 residues. CDR3 sequence: CSVRRERETQYF. In nucleotides, the CDR3 is TGCAGCGTTCGGAGGGAACGAGAGACCCAGTACTTC.

This clonotype was seen at least ten times. This chain uses TRBV2 with TRBJ2-3, with D perhaps assigned TRBD1 or TRBD2 (5 bases each). The CDR3 sequence is 16 residues long. Germline V CDR1 and CDR2: SNHLY, FYNNEI. V shed 1 base and J shed 2 bases, with 13 bases lying between them. CDR3 bases: TGTGCCAGCAGTGAAGGACGGGGCCGTCTCACAGATACGCAGTATTTT. Protein: CASSEGRGRLTDTQYF. Full variable domain (outside the CDR3, taken from reference TRBV2 and TRBJ2-3): EPEVTQTPSHQVTQMGQEVILRCVPISNHLYFYWYRQILGQKVEFLVSFYNNEISEKSEIFDDQFSVERPDGSNFTLKIRSTKLEDSAMYFCASSEGRGRLTDTQYFGPGTRLTVL.

There are many counts of this clonotype. The CDR3 protein is CSADPGLAGREQYF. The CDR3 region has the DNA TGCAGTGCTGATCCGGGACTAGCGGGACGGGAGCAGTACTTC. The chain recombines TRBV20-1 with TRBJ2-7; TRBD2 matches 13 bases. The germline CDR1 and CDR2 sequences are DFQATT and SNEGSKA (reference sequence). The CDR3 contains 14 residues. Unmatched junction bases numbered 8, after V lost 5 bases and J lost 7 bases.

This clonotype was counted many times. V is TRBV18 and J is TRBJ2-3; D is unresolved. CDR1 and CDR2 from the germline V gene are KGHSH and LQKENI. The V end lost 2 bases, the J end lost 11 bases, and 17 bases lay between the germline ends. The CDR3 is 14 amino acids. The CDR3 loop reads CASSPATQPPGQYF. CDR3 nucleotide sequence: TGTGCCAGCTCACCAGCGACCCAACCGCCTGGGCAGTATTTT.

This clonotype appeared many times. The junction departs from germline at one end; a sequencing error may be responsible. The gene calls are TRBV7-9 and TRBJ2-6; D unresolved. The CDR3 covers 17 residues. Germline-derived CDR1 and CDR2 are SEHNR and FQNEAQ (reference sequence). The CDR3 coding sequence is TGTGCCACCAGCTTAAGTCCCGCGGATCCTGGGGCCAACGTCCTGACTTTC. The encoded protein is CATSLSPADPGANVLTF.

This clonotype occurred many times. The chain carries TRBV4-2 and TRBJ2-5; 8 bases map to TRBD1. The CDR3 covers 17 residues. Per the germline V gene, CDR1 is LGHNA and CDR2 is YNFKEQ. J gave up 5 bases and V 3 bases, and 14 bases lay outside the gene matches. The CDR3 nucleotides are TGTGCCAGCAGCCATGCCGTGCAGGGGGCATTTTTTGAGACCCAGTACTTC. The encoded protein is CASSHAVQGAFFETQYF.

The chain employs TRBV2 and TRBJ2-1; 8 nucleotides line up with TRBD2. CDR3 length: 15 amino acids. The V segment lost 5 bases and the J segment 7 bases; nucleotides outside the gene matches: 10. Germline V lookup: CDR1 SNHLY, CDR2 FYNNEI. CDR3 nucleotides: TGTGCCAGCAGTCAGGACAGCGGGAGTTTAAATGAGCAGTTCTTC. Translation gives CASSQDSGSLNEQFF.

The J gene is TRBJ2-7, the V gene TRBV12-3 or TRBV12-4; 7 nucleotides align to TRBD2. V was clipped by 3 bases and J by 3 bases; unmatched bases: 8. The CDR3 length is 15 residues. The CDR3 reads CASSFQGGLVYEQYF. In DNA, the CDR3 is TGTGCCAGCAGTTTCCAGGGTGGACTAGTCTACGAGCAGTACTTC.

This clonotype was detected many times. This sequence joins TRBV19 and TRBJ1-2, with 9 bases fitting TRBD1. The ends lost 6 bases at V and 2 bases at J; junction bases unmatched: 13. CDR1 and CDR2 from the germline V gene are LNHDA and SQIVND (reference sequence). CDR3 size: 17 residues. CDR3 loop: CASRSGQGTRQNYGYTF. The DNA for the CDR3 is TGTGCCAGTAGATCGGGACAGGGCACCCGGCAAAACTATGGCTACACCTTC.

This clonotype has a count of ten or more. The V and J genes are TRBV5-6 and TRBJ2-1; no reliable D call. The CDR3 spans 15 residues. Trimming removed 4 bases at V and 0 bases at J, with 11 bases between. Germline V gives CDR1 SGHDT, CDR2 YYEEEE. This CDR3 reads CASSPLRNSYNEQFF. The CDR3 region has the DNA TGTGCCAGCAGCCCCCTCAGGAACTCCTACAATGAGCAGTTCTTC. Full variable domain (remainder filled in from reference TRBV5-6 and TRBJ2-1): DAGVTQSPTHLIKTRGQQVTLRCSPKSGHDTVSWYQQALGQGPQFIFQYYEEEERQRGNFPDRFSGHQFPNYSSELNVNALLLGDSALYLCASSPLRNSYNEQFFGPGTRLTVL.

This clonotype was observed at least ten times. V gene TRBV7-8 combines with J gene TRBJ1-1; D gene uncertain. The CDR3 runs 12 residues. The germline V gene encodes CDR1 SGHVS and CDR2 FQNEAQ. Trimming removed 0 bases from V and 8 bases from J, with 7 bases in between. The CDR3 sequence: CASSLAPEEAFF. Here the CDR3 DNA reads TGTGCCAGCAGCTTAGCGCCCGAGGAAGCTTTCTTT.

The sample holds many counts of this clonotype. The J gene is TRBJ2-5, the V gene TRBV12-3 or TRBV12-4; D is possibly TRBD2 (5 bases). The V end lost 1 base, the J end lost 5 bases, and 8 bases lay between the germline ends. The CDR3 extends over 13 amino acids. In DNA form, the CDR3 reads TGTGCCAGCAGTTTAGGAGGGTCGGAGACCCAGTACTTC. This codes for CASSLGGSETQYF.

The table lists this clonotype with many counts. The V gene is TRBV5-6, the J gene TRBJ2-7; no reliable D call. The CDR3 is 11 amino acids. V dropped 0 bases and J dropped 11 bases, with 9 bases sitting between them. The germline V gene has CDR1 SGHDT and CDR2 YYEEEE. The CDR3 here is CASSLVGMEYF. DNA for the CDR3: TGTGCCAGCAGCTTGGTAGGAATGGAGTACTTC.

The CDR3 region is CASSLAGPGEQFF. The DNA for the CDR3 is TGTGCCAGCAGCTTGGCGGGGCCGGGTGAGCAGTTCTTC. J is TRBJ2-1 and V is TRBV5-4; D tentatively reads TRBD1 or TRBD2 (5 bases each). The germline CDR1 and CDR2 sequences are SGHNT and YYREEE (reference sequence). V was shortened by 0 bases and J by 9 bases, with 10 bases between the two germline ends. The CDR3 is made up of 13 amino acids. Complete variable domain (other parts from reference TRBV5-4 and TRBJ2-1): ETGVTQSPTHLIKTRGQQVTLRCSSQSGHNTVSWYQQALGQGPQFIFQYYREEENGRGNFPPRFSGLQFPNYSSELNVNALELDDSALYLCASSLAGPGEQFFGPGTRLTVL.